This T cell receptor (beta chain) is from a study of T cells in Graves' hyperthyroidism and ophthalmopathy. Amplification yielded TCR beta CDR3 regions, with RNA transcripts as the source. An initial round of RT-PCR targeting the TCR CDR3 relied on the HTBI primer set. TCRdb re-analysed the multiplex PCR reads in MiXCR, keeping a single row per CDR3 protein. Of over 250,000 distinct CDR3 sequences listed, roughly 20% are singletons. Study observations and caveats: Model output signaled ophthalmopathy a median approximately 6 months ahead of onset.

Ophthalmopathy in the patients scored at least 3 on Clinical Activity Score and at least 4 on NOSPECS grade, lasting under 3 months. Clinical symptoms, serum thyroxine and TRAb, thyroid ultrasound and orbital computed tomography together formed the diagnostic basis. The PBMCs studied were ones that came from about 10 ml fresh peripheral blood. The CDR3 has 19 residues. Trimming took 5 bases from V and 2 from J; bases not matched to a gene: 16. This clonotype turned up a few times. Its antigen remains unknown. V and J are TRBV12-3 or TRBV12-4 and TRBJ2-3; TRBD2 agrees at 10 bases. This sequence originates from a man aged 25 to 45 with Graves' ophthalmopathy. Sequencing input: blood. The CDR3 reads CASSPWGVGLATPTDTQYF. For the CDR3, the DNA is TGTGCCAGCAGTCCCTGGGGGGTGGGACTAGCGACTCCCACAGATACGCAGTATTTT.